A selection of T cell receptor beta chains follows, all from one sample in a study of T cells after yellow fever vaccination. TCRdb called the 5' RACE reads again in MiXCR, with one record for every CDR3 protein. The table records 250,000 or so distinct CDR3 sequences, approximately 3.8% of them present only once. The specimen comprised PBMCs, sampled 15 days after the yellow fever booster vaccination. These receptors were collected from a man between 18 and 35 years old who received the YFV17D yellow fever vaccine. Each CDR3 is given with its conserved first and last residue. The D gene is left open where the match is weak. A clone size is listed for some rows: how often the clone was seen (once, few, many), or a class if it is expanded.

CDR3: CASRAKSYEQYF
DNA: TGTGCCAGCAGGGCTAAGTCCTACGAGCAGTACTTC
size: many
J: TRBJ2-7
D: -
V: TRBV6-5
length: 12

CDR3: CASSPKLGSGFEQYF
DNA: TGTGCCAGCAGCCCAAAATTAGGGTCAGGGTTCGAGCAGTACTTC
size: many
J: TRBJ2-7
D: -
V: TRBV7-9
length: 15

CDR3: CASSPSKDPSPLHF
DNA: TGTGCCAGCTCACCATCTAAGGACCCGTCACCCCTCCACTTT
size: few
J: TRBJ1-6
D: -
V: TRBV18
length: 14

CDR3: CASSQDLGGTYEQYF
DNA: TGCGCCAGCAGCCAAGATCTAGGGGGCACCTACGAGCAGTACTTC
size: many
J: TRBJ2-7
D: TRBD1
V: TRBV4-3
length: 15

CDR3: CASSQGGWGTEAFF
DNA: TGCGCCAGCAGCCAAGGGGGTTGGGGCACTGAAGCTTTCTTT
size: many
J: TRBJ1-1
D: -
V: TRBV4-3
length: 14

CDR3: CASRLQGGSTEAFF
DNA: TGTGCCAGCAGACTACAGGGTGGAAGCACTGAAGCTTTCTTT
size: -
J: TRBJ1-1
D: -
V: TRBV6-5
length: 14

CDR3: CASSQGLAGVISYNEQFF
DNA: TGCGCCAGCAGCCAAGGACTAGCGGGTGTGATCTCCTACAATGAGCAGTTCTTC
size: many
J: TRBJ2-1
D: TRBD2
V: TRBV4-1
length: 18

CDR3: CASSPLAGREIDTQYF
DNA: TGCGCCAGCAGCCCTTTAGCGGGGAGAGAGATAGATACGCAGTATTTT
size: many
J: TRBJ2-3
D: TRBD2
V: TRBV5-1
length: 16

CDR3: CSAREGDTGELFF
DNA: TGCAGTGCGAGAGAGGGGGACACCGGGGAGCTGTTTTTT
size: many
J: TRBJ2-2
D: -
V: TRBV20-1
length: 13

CDR3: CASSRGYANEAFF
DNA: TGTGCCAGCAGCCGGGGCTACGCAAATGAAGCTTTCTTT
size: many
J: TRBJ1-1
D: -
V: TRBV11-2
length: 13

CDR3: CASSLDGGGASTQYF
DNA: TGTGCCAGCAGCTTGGACGGCGGGGGGGCGAGTACGCAGTATTTT
size: many
J: TRBJ2-3
D: TRBD2
V: TRBV11-3
length: 15

CDR3: CASSLEFGRPEAFF
DNA: TGTGCCAGCAGTTTAGAATTCGGTAGGCCTGAAGCTTTCTTT
size: many
J: TRBJ1-1
D: -
V: TRBV12-3/TRBV12-4
length: 14

CDR3: CSVEGRTSGGTEGYEQYF
DNA: TGCAGCGTTGAAGGGCGAACTAGCGGGGGGACCGAAGGGTACGAGCAGTACTTC
size: many
J: TRBJ2-7
D: TRBD2
V: TRBV29-1
length: 18

CDR3: CASSYVADTQYF
DNA: TGTGCCAGCAGTTACGTGGCAGATACGCAGTATTTT
size: many
J: TRBJ2-3
D: -
V: TRBV6-2/TRBV6-3
length: 12

CDR3: CASSPGQGGTNTEAFF
DNA: TGTGCCAGCTCACCCGGGCAGGGAGGGACGAACACTGAAGCTTTCTTT
size: many
J: TRBJ1-1
D: -
V: TRBV18
length: 16

CDR3: CASSFGGSETEAFF
DNA: TGCGCCAGCAGCTTTGGAGGGTCGGAGACTGAAGCTTTCTTT
size: many
J: TRBJ1-1
D: -
V: TRBV5-1
length: 14

CDR3: CAISDNRNNEQFF
DNA: TGTGCCATCAGTGATAACAGGAACAATGAGCAGTTCTTC
size: many
J: TRBJ2-1
D: -
V: TRBV10-3
length: 13

CDR3: CASSSPVNGETQYF
DNA: TGTGCCAGCAGCTCCCCTGTTAACGGGGAGACCCAGTACTTC
size: many
J: TRBJ2-5
D: -
V: TRBV5-6
length: 14

CDR3: CASRERGGPRGELFF
DNA: TGTGCCAGCAGAGAGCGGGGGGGCCCAAGGGGGGAGCTGTTTTTT
size: many
J: TRBJ2-2
D: TRBD2
V: TRBV7-8
length: 15

CDR3: CASSSRRASETQYF
DNA: TGTGCCAGTAGTAGTCGGAGGGCTTCAGAGACCCAGTACTTC
size: -
J: TRBJ2-5
D: -
V: TRBV19
length: 14

CDR3: CASSQDRPENSPLHF
DNA: TGTGCCAGCAGCCAAGACAGGCCAGAGAATTCACCCCTCCACTTT
size: many
J: TRBJ1-6
D: -
V: TRBV3-1
length: 15

CDR3: CSASTSGGFQETQYF
DNA: TGCAGTGCTAGTACCAGCGGGGGGTTCCAAGAGACCCAGTACTTC
size: many
J: TRBJ2-5
D: TRBD2
V: TRBV20-1
length: 15

CDR3: CASGGAGLGTEAFF
DNA: TGTGCCAGCGGGGGGGCAGGGTTAGGCACTGAAGCTTTCTTT
size: many
J: TRBJ1-1
D: -
V: TRBV25-1
length: 14

CDR3: CASSQLAGGQETQYF
DNA: TGTGCCAGCAGCCAGCTAGCGGGGGGGCAAGAGACCCAGTACTTC
size: few
J: TRBJ2-5
D: TRBD2
V: TRBV4-2
length: 15

CDR3: CSARGGAFYGYTF
DNA: TGCAGTGCTAGAGGGGGCGCGTTCTATGGCTACACCTTC
size: many
J: TRBJ1-2
D: -
V: TRBV20-1
length: 13

CDR3: CASSLGTYEQYF
DNA: TGCGCCAGCAGCTTGGGGACTTACGAGCAGTACTTC
size: many
J: TRBJ2-7
D: -
V: TRBV5-1
length: 12

CDR3: CASSYSGTGGLEPQHF
DNA: TGTGCCAGCAGTTACTCGGGGACAGGGGGCTTGGAGCCCCAGCATTTT
size: many
J: TRBJ1-5
D: TRBD1
V: TRBV6-5
length: 16

CDR3: CASSPRADEQFF
DNA: TGTGCCAGCAGCCCAAGGGCCGATGAGCAGTTCTTC
size: many
J: TRBJ2-1
D: -
V: TRBV12-3/TRBV12-4
length: 12

CDR3: CSGGTGSYNEQFF
DNA: TGCAGCGGGGGGACAGGGTCCTACAATGAGCAGTTCTTC
size: many
J: TRBJ2-1
D: TRBD1
V: TRBV29-1
length: 13

CDR3: CASSLGLARPQYF
DNA: TGTGCCAGCAGCTTGGGCCTCGCCAGACCCCAGTACTTC
size: few
J: TRBJ2-5
D: -
V: TRBV5-6
length: 13

CDR3: CSAAPGLDTDTQYF
DNA: TGCAGTGCTGCCCCGGGACTTGACACAGATACGCAGTATTTT
size: many
J: TRBJ2-3
D: -
V: TRBV20-1
length: 14

CDR3: CASSLRLQTITDTQYF
DNA: TGTGCCAGCAGCTTGAGGTTGCAGACTATCACAGATACGCAGTATTTT
size: many
J: TRBJ2-3
D: -
V: TRBV7-2
length: 16

CDR3: CASSLDSPNNQPQHF
DNA: TGCGCCAGCAGCTTGGACAGCCCTAACAATCAGCCCCAGCATTTT
size: many
J: TRBJ1-5
D: -
V: TRBV5-1
length: 15

CDR3: CASSEGLANEKLFF
DNA: TGCGCCAGCAGCGAAGGATTAGCTAATGAAAAACTGTTTTTT
size: many
J: TRBJ1-4
D: -
V: TRBV5-1
length: 14

CDR3: CASSLSVGAFSGANVLTF
DNA: TGTGCCAGCAGTTTATCCGTGGGGGCCTTCTCTGGGGCCAACGTCCTGACTTTC
size: many
J: TRBJ2-6
D: -
V: TRBV27
length: 18

CDR3: CASSTPMTMNTEAFF
DNA: TGTGCCAGCAGTACCCCTATGACAATGAACACTGAAGCTTTCTTT
size: many
J: TRBJ1-1
D: -
V: TRBV6-2/TRBV6-3
length: 15

CDR3: CSVHTRLTDTQYF
DNA: TGCAGCGTACATACCAGACTCACAGATACGCAGTATTTT
size: many
J: TRBJ2-3
D: -
V: TRBV29-1
length: 13

CDR3: CASVAGGTDTQYF
DNA: TGTGCCAGCGTCGCAGGAGGGACAGATACGCAGTATTTT
size: many
J: TRBJ2-3
D: -
V: TRBV6-2/TRBV6-3
length: 13

CDR3: CASRLGWSGELFF
DNA: TGTGCCAGCAGGCTCGGATGGTCCGGGGAGCTGTTTTTT
size: many
J: TRBJ2-2
D: -
V: TRBV11-2
length: 13

CDR3: CASSFQESETQYF
DNA: TGTGCCAGCAGCTTTCAAGAGTCAGAGACCCAGTACTTC
size: few
J: TRBJ2-5
D: -
V: TRBV11-3
length: 13

CDR3: CASSQDRDRGLTF
DNA: TGTGCCAGCAGCCAAGATCGGGACAGGGGGCTGACCTTC
size: many
J: TRBJ1-2
D: TRBD1
V: TRBV6-6
length: 13

CDR3: CASRRGTDSPLHF
DNA: TGTGCCAGCAGGCGAGGCACTGATTCACCCCTCCACTTT
size: many
J: TRBJ1-6
D: -
V: TRBV25-1
length: 13

CDR3: CASSLGGAPTDTQYF
DNA: TGCGCCAGCAGCTTGGGCGGGGCCCCCACAGATACGCAGTATTTT
size: many
J: TRBJ2-3
D: -
V: TRBV5-1
length: 15

CDR3: CASSLAMRADTQYF
DNA: TGTGCCAGCAGCTTAGCGATGAGGGCGGATACGCAGTATTTT
size: many
J: TRBJ2-3
D: -
V: TRBV7-9
length: 14

CDR3: CASSLSSGTGNYEQYF
DNA: TGTGCCAGCAGCTTGAGCTCCGGGACAGGGAACTACGAGCAGTACTTC
size: medium-sized
J: TRBJ2-7
D: TRBD1
V: TRBV7-8
length: 16

CDR3: CASTTEGKNTGELFF
DNA: TGTGCCAGCACTACGGAGGGGAAGAACACCGGGGAGCTGTTTTTT
size: many
J: TRBJ2-2
D: -
V: TRBV2
length: 15

CDR3: CASSLVPAGNSYEQYF
DNA: TGTGCCAGCAGCTTAGTTCCAGCGGGGAACTCCTACGAGCAGTACTTC
size: many
J: TRBJ2-7
D: TRBD2
V: TRBV7-2
length: 16

CDR3: CASSWYSGGWNEQFF
DNA: TGTGCCAGCAGTTGGTATAGCGGGGGCTGGAATGAGCAGTTCTTC
size: -
J: TRBJ2-1
D: TRBD2
V: TRBV6-5
length: 15

CDR3: CASSIWVGSGGHEQYF
DNA: TGTGCCAGTAGTATCTGGGTCGGAAGCGGGGGCCACGAGCAGTACTTC
size: few
J: TRBJ2-7
D: TRBD2
V: TRBV19
length: 16

CDR3: CSASATTGRSGELFF
DNA: TGCAGTGCTAGCGCCACGACAGGGCGGTCCGGGGAGCTGTTTTTT
size: many
J: TRBJ2-2
D: TRBD1
V: TRBV20-1
length: 15

CDR3: CASSPASGSYGYTF
DNA: TGTGCCAGCAGCCCAGCGTCCGGATCCTATGGCTACACCTTC
size: many
J: TRBJ1-2
D: -
V: TRBV7-9
length: 14

CDR3: CASSLYTSGGHEQFF
DNA: TGTGCCAGCAGTTTATATACTAGCGGGGGCCATGAGCAGTTCTTC
size: -
J: TRBJ2-1
D: TRBD2
V: TRBV12-3/TRBV12-4
length: 15